This is a list of T cell receptor beta chains from one sample in a study of cytomegalovirus exposure and HLA in healthy donors. The protocol was immunoSEQ multiplex PCR, while the TCRdb copy is restricted to in-frame clones and leaves out a portion. This sample has about 160,000 clones, with nearly 80% found just once. Sequenced input: PBMCs. Every receptor here comes from a man between 18 and 35 years old in good health and CMV-seropositive. Both conserved end residues are trimmed from each CDR3. Fields, in order: CDR3 protein, V gene, clone size, J gene. Expanded clones are given a class, and other clones once, few, many or no size at all.

ASISTGGRGDTEAF,TRBV19,-,TRBJ1-1
ASSQGYYGGQSEAF,TRBV4-3,-,TRBJ1-1
ASSPVLSSYNEQF,TRBV7-3,-,TRBJ2-1
ASSPQLAGVYNEQF,TRBV4-3,-,TRBJ2-1
ASSQNVGGSEKLF,TRBV4-1,-,TRBJ1-4
ASSLIAANTGELF,TRBV7-6,few,TRBJ2-2
ASSLLNRVTDTQY,TRBV5-1,-,TRBJ2-3
ASSEQQGKSSEQY,TRBV6-1,-,TRBJ2-7
ASSPSRAGGWNTIY,TRBV19,-,TRBJ1-3
ASRAGVNTGELF,TRBV11-3,-,TRBJ2-2
ASSFRALSPQF,TRBV27,-,TRBJ2-1
ASSFRSGGDNEQF,TRBV5-6,once,TRBJ2-1
ASSSRTSGRQITDTQY,TRBV27,-,TRBJ2-3
ASSPGLTSGSSVSYEQY,TRBV18,-,TRBJ2-7
AISELNTEAF,TRBV10-3,-,TRBJ1-1
ASSQVSTGRYEQY,TRBV4-3,-,TRBJ2-7
ASSDRYRGTQF,TRBV6-4,-,TRBJ2-1
ASSLDGGYSYEQY,TRBV7-2,-,TRBJ2-7
ASSPKTANTGELF,TRBV7-2,-,TRBJ2-2
ASSLERNQPQH,TRBV11-2,-,TRBJ1-5
ASSLAEGPYEQY,TRBV5-1,few,-
ASSHPKGDSGNTIY,TRBV9,-,TRBJ1-3
ATSKETLEQF,TRBV6-6,-,TRBJ2-1
ASSRGGGADTQY,TRBV14,-,TRBJ2-3
ASSNGPSYEQF,TRBV6-5,-,TRBJ2-1
ASSRGGQGNQPQH,TRBV9,few,TRBJ1-5
ASSLERTGHGYT,TRBV11-2,-,TRBJ1-2
ASRTAYNEQF,TRBV6-5,-,TRBJ2-1
ASSLGLAVGLNEQF,TRBV5-4,once,TRBJ2-1
ASTDWRGGSQPQH,TRBV19,-,TRBJ1-5
ASSRRGIGWGTYEQY,TRBV7-9,once,TRBJ2-7
ASIVAGGSITYNEQF,TRBV6-7,-,TRBJ2-1
ASSLDYRAPLH,TRBV7-9,-,TRBJ1-6
ASSSGLAGKNEQF,TRBV5-4,-,TRBJ2-1
ASSTTGAWTNEKLF,TRBV6-6,-,TRBJ1-4
ASSLRGDRTDTQY,TRBV27,few,TRBJ2-3
ASSLAGAGETQY,TRBV5-4,-,TRBJ2-5
SSSWAPGTGRGTGELF,TRBV7-9,few,TRBJ2-2
ASSYRTEANTIY,TRBV4-1,once,TRBJ1-3
ASSLQGSNEQF,TRBV5-8,once,TRBJ2-1
ASSIEPQGLNTGELF,TRBV19,-,TRBJ2-2
ASSSTSTDTQY,TRBV5-4,-,TRBJ2-3
ATSRDLTSGLYTDTQY,TRBV15,-,TRBJ2-3